This TCR beta chain was documented in a study of blood T cell repertoires in COVID-19. TCRdb keeps only in-frame clones here, not all; method: immunoSEQ multiplex PCR. The sample records approximately 160,000 clones, around 77% being singletons. Input material: peripheral blood. The TCR comes from a man in his sixties or seventies with acute or convalescent COVID-19.

The CDR3 sequence is CASSKTGTSNNEQFF. CDR3 nucleotides: TGTGCCAGCAGCAAAACCGGGACTAGCAACAATGAGCAGTTCTTC. V gene TRBV5-4 combines with J gene TRBJ2-1; 9 bases agree with TRBD2. The CDR3 contains 15 residues. The V gene's germline CDR1 is SGHNT and CDR2 YYREEE (reference sequence). V shed 4 bases, J shed 5 bases, and the junction held 7 bases outside the gene matches.